This T cell receptor (beta chain) was captured in a study of T cell repertoires in aging, cancer and after chemotherapy. About the research overall: The whole study produced a dataset of millions of TCR reads.

V lost 1 base and J 5 bases, leaving 9 bases between the germline ends. The length of the CDR3 is 14 residues. Germline V CDR1 and CDR2: MNHNS, SASEGT. Amplification of TCR beta used genomic DNA extracted from peripheral blood. Multiplex touch-down PCR with TRB-A/B primers amplified rearranged V-D-J TRB sequences. MiXCR, applied by TCRdb to the multiplex PCR reads, yields one record per CDR3 protein. The sample yields about 2,500 distinct CDR3 sequences, approximately 22% seen once. The rearrangement links TRBV6-1 to TRBJ1-5, with D perhaps TRBD1 (6 bases). What was sequenced was blood. The sequence was obtained from a human donor with a solid tumor. CDR3 residues: CASSEDRVHQPQHF. CDR3 bases: TGTGCCAGCAGTGAAGACAGGGTTCATCAGCCCCAGCATTTT.